Detailed here is one T cell receptor (beta chain). This record belongs to a study of cytomegalovirus exposure and HLA in healthy donors. The CDR3 is made up of 17 amino acids. Germline assignment: CDR1 SGHAT and CDR2 FQNNGV. V gave up 5 bases and J gave up 2 bases, with 21 bases separating them. 60 Vbeta and 13 Jbeta primers were used in PCR. Repertoires were generated with immunoSEQ multiplex PCR, while TCRdb's copy carries only in-frame clones and drops some. Here the sample spans about 170,000 clones, roughly 85% being singletons. The genes are TRBV11-2 and TRBJ2-5; D gene ambiguous. The sequence derives from a male donor in good health and CMV-seronegative. Sequencing used PBMCs. The CDR3 nucleotides read TGTGCCAGCAGCCTCACGGGTCCGGGTAGGATTCAAGAGACCCAGTACTTC. It yields the protein CASSLTGPGRIQETQYF.